This T cell receptor beta chain came from a study of cytomegalovirus exposure and HLA in healthy donors. As for this clone: Its matching antigen is unknown.

A multiplex PCR was run with 60 Vbeta primers and 13 Jbeta primers. TCRdb's copy holds only in-frame clones and misses some; the assay was immunoSEQ multiplex PCR. The sample shows fewer than 120,000 clones, over 60% of them seen only once. Trimming stripped 2 bases from V and 7 bases from J, with 12 bases between. The CDR3 sequence is 14 residues long. Germline V gene sequence: CDR1 MNHNS, CDR2 SASEGT. Study observations and caveats: Earlier results showed most TCR beta V segments being productive about 87% or about 30% of the time. Immune exposure information available was restricted to CMV serostatus. The classifier was said to identify cytomegalovirus status with high specificity and sensitivity.

This receptor was obtained from a woman aged 60-75 years in good health and CMV-seropositive. The sample comprised PBMCs. The chain combines TRBV6-1 with TRBJ1-5; a weak D match, TRBD1 (5 bases). CDR3 amino acids: CASSESGVAQPQHF. For the CDR3, the DNA is TGTGCCAGCAGTGAATCGGGGGTCGCGCAGCCCCAGCATTTT.